These T cell receptor beta chains were read from a single sample in a study of beta chain features in type 1 diabetes. Only in-frame clones appear in the TCRdb table, and some are missing; sequencing was by immunoSEQ multiplex PCR. The sample has more than 300,000 clones, 7.5% to 9% seen once. Sequences were obtained from central memory CD4+ T cells from blood. The source is a woman aged 18-30 years in good health. Both conserved end residues are part of each CDR3. Each record gives: J gene, D gene, CDR3 length, V gene, CDR3 protein. D genes are given only for firm matches.

TRBJ2-3 | TRBD2 | 15 | TRBV7-3 | CASSLAGVSTDTQYF
TRBJ1-1 | - | 15 | TRBV15 | CATSTGSTLDTEAFF
TRBJ1-5 | - | 14 | TRBV6-5 | CASSLGGGGQPQHF
TRBJ2-2 | - | 15 | TRBV19 | CASQRLSGGGGELFF
TRBJ2-5 | TRBD2 | 13 | TRBV6-6 | CASSQLAGETQYF
TRBJ2-7 | - | 15 | TRBV9 | CASSVGQTSSYEQYF
TRBJ2-7 | - | 13 | TRBV28 | CASSLSSGDEQYF
TRBJ2-5 | TRBD1 | 16 | TRBV5-4 | CASSLGGTGEFGTQYF
TRBJ1-2 | - | 12 | TRBV2 | CASKRQDYGYTF
TRBJ2-2 | - | 15 | TRBV7-2 | CASSPGLLNTGELFF
TRBJ2-1 | - | 15 | TRBV11-1 | CASSLGGSSYNEQFF
TRBJ2-5 | - | 12 | TRBV21-1 | CASSRDQETQYF
TRBJ2-1 | - | 14 | TRBV7-3 | CASSLMGNGNEQFF
TRBJ2-1 | TRBD2 | 17 | TRBV7-3 | CASSLTASGSEINEQFF
TRBJ1-2 | - | 13 | TRBV10-3 | CAISDAGGYGYTF
TRBJ2-3 | - | 13 | TRBV28 | CASRQTPTDTQYF
TRBJ2-3 | TRBD2 | 16 | TRBV7-8 | CASSLLAGGSTDTQYF
TRBJ2-4 | TRBD2 | 11 | TRBV19 | CASSGRNIQYF
TRBJ1-2 | - | 13 | TRBV7-2 | CASSQYLNYGYTF
TRBJ2-1 | - | 9 | TRBV30 | CAWQGNWFF
TRBJ1-1 | TRBD1 | 14 | TRBV7-9 | CASSPTGEYTEAFF
TRBJ2-7 | TRBD2 | 13 | TRBV7-2 | CASSFSSGNEQYF
TRBJ2-7 | - | 14 | TRBV5-1 | CASSAGQMDYEQYF